This TCR beta chain was sequenced during a study of blood T cell repertoires in COVID-19. Study-level background: Donors in the United States, Italy and Spain gave samples during acute or convalescent COVID-19. PBMCs, B-cell-depleted T cells, or T cells provided the cDNA or gDNA that made up the material.

The authors' processing: Researchers report that nucleated cell counts were estimated from reference gene primer amplification. Profiled with immunoSEQ multiplex PCR; TCRdb holds only in-frame clones, not every one. V, J and clone size are those of that table, while D and trimming were read from the DNA. The sample consists of some 120,000 clones, more than 70% of them appearing once. This clone was picked up a small number of times. The TCR sequence derives from a woman aged 60-70 years with acute or convalescent COVID-19. Source material: peripheral blood.

This CDR3 is CAWSVSRDSSYGYTF. The CDR3 DNA follows: TGTGCCTGGAGTGTGTCGCGGGACTCGAGCTATGGCTACACCTTC. The V gene is TRBV30, the J gene TRBJ1-2; D possibly corresponds to TRBD1 (5 bases). The CDR3 extends over 15 amino acids. CDR1 is GTSNPN and CDR2 is SVGIG in the germline V gene (reference sequence). The V end lost 0 bases, the J end lost 4 bases, and 15 bases lay between the germline ends.